This entry describes one T cell receptor beta chain. What it binds is not known. This sample is part of a study of T cells in Graves' hyperthyroidism and ophthalmopathy. Amplified TCR beta CDR3 regions came from RNA transcripts. When the TCR CDR3 underwent first-round RT-PCR, the HTBI primer set was used. TCRdb reprocessed the multiplex PCR reads via MiXCR and lists one record per CDR3 protein. The sample yields hundreds of thousands of distinct CDR3 sequences, about 14% seen once. Study-wide findings and caveats: Ophthalmopathy was separated from stable hyperthyroidism by a 13 V-J model.

Sequenced: blood. This clonotype was obtained from a young woman with Graves' hyperthyroidism.

DNA for the CDR3: TGTGCCAGCAGCCGAGACAGGCTGAATGAAAAACTGTTTTTT. Its translation: CASSRDRLNEKLFF. This sequence joins TRBV7-2 and TRBJ1-4; D is possibly TRBD1 (6 bases). Germline V CDR1 and CDR2: SGHTA, FQGNSA. V was trimmed by 5 bases and J by 5 bases, leaving 12 bases between them. This CDR3 spans 14 amino acids.